Here is one T cell receptor (beta chain) with its context. This CDR3 region has 12 residues. CDR1 is SGHTS and CDR2 is YDEGEE in the germline V gene. The V gene end was trimmed by 7 bases and the J gene end by 3 bases; junction bases not matched to a gene: 3. The data originate from a study of blood T cell repertoires in COVID-19. Profiling relied on immunoSEQ multiplex PCR, and the TCRdb table lists in-frame clones only, not all of them. In the table there are over 35,000 clones, over 80% of which are singletons. This rearrangement joins TRBV5-8 to TRBJ2-7, with 8 bases fitting TRBD1. The receptor was derived from a human donor in a cohort sampled during active COVID-19. Sequencing input: peripheral blood. CDR3 nucleotides: TGTGCCAGCGGGACAGGTGGCTACGAGCAGTACTTC. It translates to CASGTGGYEQYF. Together with reference TRBV5-8 and TRBJ2-7, the CDR3 gives the full variable domain: EAGVTQSPTHLIKTRGQQATLRCSPISGHTSVYWYQQALGLGLQFLLWYDEGEERNRGNFPPRFSGRQFPNYSSELNVNALELEDSALYLCASGTGGYEQYFGPGTRLTVT.